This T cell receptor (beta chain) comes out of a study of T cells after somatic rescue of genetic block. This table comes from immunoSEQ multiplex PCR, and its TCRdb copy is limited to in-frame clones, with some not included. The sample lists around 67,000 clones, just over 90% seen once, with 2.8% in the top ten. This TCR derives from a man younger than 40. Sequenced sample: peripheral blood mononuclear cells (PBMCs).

The CDR3 spells CASSIGTGTGNTGELFF. The CDR3 DNA sequence: TGTGCCAGTAGTATAGGTACCGGGACCGGGAACACCGGGGAGCTGTTTTTT. V gene TRBV19 combines with J gene TRBJ2-2; D is perhaps TRBD1 or TRBD2 (5 bases each). V lost 1 base, J lost 1 base, and 13 bases lay in between. Germline loops: CDR1 LNHDA, CDR2 SQIVND (reference sequence). The CDR3 spans 17 residues.